This TCR beta chain was documented in a study of cytomegalovirus exposure and HLA in healthy donors. Study observations and caveats: Earlier analysis found most TCR beta V segments productive about 90% or about 30% of the time. Associated with cytomegalovirus, according to the listing, were around 160 TCR beta chains. In vitro work confirmed that a few CMV-associated chains recognize CMV antigens.

Unrecorded immune exposures were likely, despite nominal health at sampling. 60 Vbeta and 13 Jbeta primers were used in PCR. Sequencing used immunoSEQ multiplex PCR; TCRdb keeps in-frame clones, though not all of them. The sample includes about 150,000 clones. Concerning this clone: The antigen is unknown.

The source is a woman in her 50s in good health and CMV-seronegative. Source material: PBMCs.

CDR3 coding DNA: TGTGCCAGCAGTGAAGTCGGAGGGCGCGGCTACACCTTC. Amino acids: CASSEVGGRGYTF. The J gene is TRBJ1-2, the V gene TRBV25-1, with no clear D. V was shortened by 2 bases and J by 8 bases, with 12 bases between the two germline ends. CDR1 MGHDK and CDR2 SYGVNS come from the germline V gene. This CDR3 is built from 13 residues.